The 13 T cell receptor beta chains in this list originate from one sample, sequenced in a study of blood T cells in healthy people across ages. Next came a second PCR, run for about 6 to 12 cycles, which used a sample-barcoded 5' primer along with a J-beta primer mix. TCRdb called the 5' RACE reads again in MiXCR, with one record for every CDR3 protein. The sample has approximately 790,000 distinct CDR3 sequences, about 62% seen once. Sequenced: blood. Receptor source: a man aged 30 to 39 in good health.

The chain recombines TRBV21-1 with TRBJ2-7; the DNA was not used to check the table's D call, TRBD2. TRBV21-1 is termed a pseudogene. This CDR3 comprises 17 residues. As DNA, the CDR3 is TGTGCCAGCAGCTCTCCCAAGGGACTAGCGGGGAACTACGAGCAGTACTTC. Amino acid sequence: CASSSPKGLAGNYEQYF.

The chain uses TRBV28 and TRBJ2-3; 12 nucleotides agree with TRBD2. The CDR3 is 18 residues long. CDR1 and CDR2 (germline): MDHEN, SYDVKM. With 2 bases clipped from V and 6 bases from J, the junction kept 12 bases outside the gene matches. For the CDR3, the DNA is TGTGCCAGCAGTTTAGGACGACTAGCGGGGGCACTCGGGGATACGCAGTATTTT. This gives the protein CASSLGRLAGALGDTQYF.

The chain has TRBV7-2 and TRBJ2-1; possibly TRBD1 or TRBD2 for D (5 bases each). Deletions cut 5 bases from V and 2 bases from J, with 13 bases between. This CDR3 comprises 15 residues. Germline CDR1 SGHTA, CDR2 FQGNSA. CDR3 bases: TGTGCCAGCAGCCCTTGTCAGGGACCCTACAATGAGCAGTTCTTC. Residues: CASSPCQGPYNEQFF.

The chain has TRBV29-1 and TRBJ2-5; D is unresolved. Judging by the DNA end, TRBJ2-7 fits better; the J call may be wrong. The CDR3 loop spans 12 amino acids. Germline V gene sequence: CDR1 SQVTM, CDR2 ANQGSEA. The CDR3 reads CSVGPTLYEQYF. Written as DNA, the CDR3 is TGCAGCGTCGGACCGACCCTTTACGAGCAGTACTTC.

The V and J genes are TRBV6-5 and TRBJ1-4; D is unresolved. Germline V gene lookup returns CDR1 MNHEY and CDR2 SVGAGI. The CDR3 is 16 residues long. Trimming cost V 6 bases and J 3 bases, with 17 bases left between them. CDR3 in amino acids: CASRPSLVAANEKLFF. The CDR3 DNA reads TGTGCCAGCAGACCTTCCCTGGTAGCCGCTAATGAAAAACTGTTTTTT.

This clonotype was seen a few times. This chain uses TRBV4-2 with TRBJ2-3; D is uncertain. V was pared by 0 bases and J by 5 bases, with 12 bases between. CDR1 LGHNA and CDR2 YNFKEQ come from the germline V gene. The CDR3 runs 15 residues. In nucleotides, the CDR3 is TGTGCCAGCAGCCAAGATAGTAAAGCGTTAGATACGCAGTATTTT. It translates to CASSQDSKALDTQYF.

The CDR3 sequence is CARDGSSYEQYF. The CDR3 coding sequence is TGTGCCAGAGACGGTAGCTCCTACGAGCAGTACTTC. This chain links TRBV6-1 with TRBJ2-7; D gene ambiguous. This CDR3 contains 12 residues. Trimming took 9 bases from V and 0 from J, leaving 9 bases between them. CDR1 is MNHNS, CDR2 SASEGT, per germline.

The J gene is TRBJ1-1, the V gene TRBV24-1; D might be TRBD1 (5 bases). There are 13 residues in the CDR3. Germline CDR1 reads KGHDR; CDR2 reads SFDVKD. The V end lost 3 bases, the J end lost 6 bases, and 10 bases lay between the germline ends. CDR3 amino acids: CATSDIDRPEAFF. CDR3 DNA: TGTGCCACCAGTGATATAGACAGACCTGAAGCTTTCTTT.

The chain couples TRBV29-1 to TRBJ2-5; D is possibly TRBD2 (5 bases). In germline, CDR1 is SQVTM, CDR2 ANQGSEA. Trimming removed 1 base at V and 13 bases at J, with 16 bases between. This CDR3 is built from 12 residues. CDR3 nucleotides: TGCAGCGTTGAAGGGGAGACGGACGTGAGGTACTTC. It specifies CSVEGETDVRYF.

The chain has TRBV27 and TRBJ2-5, with D hard to call. The V gene's germline CDR1 is MNHEY and CDR2 SMNVEV (reference sequence). The CDR3 covers 13 residues. V lost 5 bases and J lost 4, with 11 bases in between. The CDR3 sequence is CASSPHVAETQYF. The CDR3 DNA reads as TGTGCCAGCAGTCCCCACGTGGCAGAGACCCAGTACTTC.

This clonotype has more than one count but fewer than ten. This rearrangement joins TRBV7-2 to TRBJ1-4; D is perhaps TRBD1 (5 bases). CDR3 length equals 17 residues. In germline, CDR1 is SGHTA, CDR2 FQGNSA. V gave up 1 base and J gave up 8 bases, with 20 bases separating them. The CDR3 protein is CASSLVAPPRVGEKLFF. The CDR3, as DNA: TGTGCCAGCAGCTTAGTAGCCCCCCCCAGGGTCGGCGAAAAACTGTTTTTT.

To note about this clonotype: This could be a read error, since a much larger clone is one nucleotide away. V gene TRBV20-1 combines with J gene TRBJ2-3; TRBD2 is a possible D gene (7 bases). Germline V gives CDR1 DFQATT, CDR2 SNEGSKA (reference sequence). V shed 3 bases and J shed 5 bases, with 27 bases lying between them. The CDR3 is 18 residues long. CDR3 DNA sequence: TGCAGTGCTAGGCCCCCCATGGCGGGGGCTATCTTCATAGATACGCAGTATTTT. Amino acids: CSARPPMAGAIFIDTQYF.

The V and J genes are TRBV5-1 and TRBJ2-3; 11 nucleotides match TRBD1. The CDR3 runs 16 residues. Germline-derived CDR1 and CDR2 are SGHRS and YFSETQ. J gave up 4 bases and V 1 base, and 5 bases lay outside the gene matches. This CDR3 is CASSLTTGQGADTQYF. The CDR3 DNA follows: TGCGCCAGCAGCTTGACAACGGGACAGGGGGCAGATACGCAGTATTTT.